One T cell receptor (beta chain) is described in this entry. The protocol was immunoSEQ multiplex PCR, while the TCRdb copy is restricted to in-frame clones and leaves out a portion. The table has 450,000 to 500,000 clones, 75% to 90% seen once. CDR3 length equals 14 residues. V shed 9 bases, J shed 7 bases, and the junction held 9 bases outside the gene matches. From germline, CDR1 is MDHEN and CDR2 SYDVKM. The sample originates from a study of blood T cell repertoires in COVID-19. Source material: peripheral blood. The rearrangement joins TRBV28 to TRBJ1-6, with 7 bases that match TRBD1. The source is a human donor in a cohort sampled during active COVID-19. CDR3 in amino acids: CASHETGKNSPLHF. The DNA of the CDR3 is TGTGCCAGTCATGAGACAGGGAAGAATTCACCCCTCCACTTT.